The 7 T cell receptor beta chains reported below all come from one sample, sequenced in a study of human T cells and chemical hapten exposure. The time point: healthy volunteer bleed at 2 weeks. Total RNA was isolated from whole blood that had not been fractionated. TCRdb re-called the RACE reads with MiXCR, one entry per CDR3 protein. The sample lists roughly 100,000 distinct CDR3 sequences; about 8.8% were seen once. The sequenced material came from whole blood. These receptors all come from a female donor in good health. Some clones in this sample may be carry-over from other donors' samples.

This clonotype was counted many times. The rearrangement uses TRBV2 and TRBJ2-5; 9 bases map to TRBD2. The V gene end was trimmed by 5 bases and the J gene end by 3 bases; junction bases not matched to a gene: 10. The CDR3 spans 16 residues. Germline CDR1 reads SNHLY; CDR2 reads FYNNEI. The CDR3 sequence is CASSTDSGSQEETQYF. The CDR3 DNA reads TGTGCCAGCAGTACTGATAGCGGGAGCCAGGAAGAGACCCAGTACTTC.

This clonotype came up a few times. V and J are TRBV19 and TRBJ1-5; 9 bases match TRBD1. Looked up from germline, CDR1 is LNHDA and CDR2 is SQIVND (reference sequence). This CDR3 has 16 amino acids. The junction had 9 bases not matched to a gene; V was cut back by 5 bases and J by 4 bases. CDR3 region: CASSSLGTGQNQPQHF. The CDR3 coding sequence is TGTGCCAGTAGTTCCCTCGGGACAGGGCAGAATCAGCCCCAGCATTTT.

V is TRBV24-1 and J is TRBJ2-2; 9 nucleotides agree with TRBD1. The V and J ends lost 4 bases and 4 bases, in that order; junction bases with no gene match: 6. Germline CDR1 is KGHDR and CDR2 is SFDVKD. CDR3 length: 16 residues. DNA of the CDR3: TGTGCCACCAGTGACGCCGGACAGGGGAGCACCGGGGAGCTGTTTTTT. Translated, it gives CATSDAGQGSTGELFF.

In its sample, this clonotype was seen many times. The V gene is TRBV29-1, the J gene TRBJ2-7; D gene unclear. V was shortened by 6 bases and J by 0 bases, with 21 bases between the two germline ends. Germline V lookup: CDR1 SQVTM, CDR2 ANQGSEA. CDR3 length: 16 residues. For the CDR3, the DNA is TGCAGCGTCGGCGGTATCGGGCAGCGTACCTCCTACGAGCAGTACTTC. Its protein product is CSVGGIGQRTSYEQYF.

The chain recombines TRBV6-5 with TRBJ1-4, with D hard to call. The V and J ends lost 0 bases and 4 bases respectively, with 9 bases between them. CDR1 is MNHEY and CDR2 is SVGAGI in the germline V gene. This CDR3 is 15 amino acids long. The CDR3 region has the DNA TGTGCCAGCAGTTACTCGCATGGGTATAATGAAAAACTGTTTTTT. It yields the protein CASSYSHGYNEKLFF.

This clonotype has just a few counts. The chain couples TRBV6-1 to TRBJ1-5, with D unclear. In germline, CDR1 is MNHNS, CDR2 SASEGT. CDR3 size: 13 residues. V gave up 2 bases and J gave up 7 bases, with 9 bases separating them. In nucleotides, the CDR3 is TGTGCCAGCAGTGAACTTCCAGCCCAGCCCCAGCATTTT. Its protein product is CASSELPAQPQHF.

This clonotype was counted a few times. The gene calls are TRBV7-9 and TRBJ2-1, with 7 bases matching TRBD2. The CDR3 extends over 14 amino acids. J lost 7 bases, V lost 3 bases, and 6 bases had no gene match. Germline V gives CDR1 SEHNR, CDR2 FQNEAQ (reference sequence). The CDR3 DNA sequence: TGTGCCAGCAGCTTTACGGGAGCGGGGAATGAGCAGTTCTTC. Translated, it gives CASSFTGAGNEQFF.